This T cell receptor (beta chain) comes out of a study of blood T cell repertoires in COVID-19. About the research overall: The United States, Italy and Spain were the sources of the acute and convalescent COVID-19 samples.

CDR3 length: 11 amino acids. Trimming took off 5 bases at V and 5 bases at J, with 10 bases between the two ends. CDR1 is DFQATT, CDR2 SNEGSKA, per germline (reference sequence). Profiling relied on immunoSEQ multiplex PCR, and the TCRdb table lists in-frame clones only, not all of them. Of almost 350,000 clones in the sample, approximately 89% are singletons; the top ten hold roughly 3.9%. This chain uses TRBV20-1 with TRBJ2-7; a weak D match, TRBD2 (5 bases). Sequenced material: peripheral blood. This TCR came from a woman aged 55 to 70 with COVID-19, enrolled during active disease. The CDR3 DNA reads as TGCAGTGCTCTAGACTATGACGAGCAGTACTTC. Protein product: CSALDYDEQYF.